This T cell receptor beta chain was captured in a study of T cell changes during pregnancy in multiple sclerosis. The V segment lost 6 bases and the J segment 0 bases; nucleotides outside the gene matches: 5. This CDR3 has 15 residues. Germline CDR1 reads SNHLY; CDR2 reads FYNNEI. Generated by immunoSEQ multiplex PCR, the TCRdb table keeps only in-frame clones and is missing some. The table includes roughly 40,000 clones, approximately 90% detected once. This clone showed up just a few times. The receptor was derived from a female donor with multiple sclerosis, enrolled in a pregnancy study. This sample comprised CD4+ T cells from peripheral blood mononuclear cells, obtained after pregnancy. The chain employs TRBV2 and TRBJ1-1; 9 bases are a match to TRBD1. CDR3 DNA: TGTGCCAGCAGGTGGACAGGGGCCATGAACACTGAAGCTTTCTTT. It yields the protein CASRWTGAMNTEAFF.